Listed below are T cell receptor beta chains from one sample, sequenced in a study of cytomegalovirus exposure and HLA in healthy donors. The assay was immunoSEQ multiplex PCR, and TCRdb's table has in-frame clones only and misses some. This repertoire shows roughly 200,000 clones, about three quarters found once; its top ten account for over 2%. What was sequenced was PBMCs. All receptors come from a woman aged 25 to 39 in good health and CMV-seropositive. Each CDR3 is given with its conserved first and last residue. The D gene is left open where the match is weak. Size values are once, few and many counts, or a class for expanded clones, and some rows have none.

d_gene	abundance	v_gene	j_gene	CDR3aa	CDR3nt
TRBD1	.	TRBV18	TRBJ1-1	CASSRDRDDTEAFF	TGTGCCAGCTCAAGGGACAGGGATGACACTGAAGCTTTCTTT
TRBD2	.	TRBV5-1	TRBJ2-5	CASSLGAGGPQETQYF	TGCGCCAGCAGCTTGGGAGCGGGGGGTCCCCAAGAGACCCAGTACTTC
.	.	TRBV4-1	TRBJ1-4	CASSQVNMGLATNEKLFF	TGCGCCAGCAGCCAAGTTAACATGGGACTTGCAACTAATGAAAAACTGTTTTTT
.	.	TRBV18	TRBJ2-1	CASSPPDTQGYNEQFF	TGTGCCAGCTCACCACCAGACACCCAGGGGTACAATGAGCAGTTCTTC
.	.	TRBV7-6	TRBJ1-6	CASSLAGPGPSPLHF	TGTGCCAGCAGCTTAGCGGGGCCAGGGCCATCACCCCTCCACTTT
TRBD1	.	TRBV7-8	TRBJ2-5	CASSLGTGGKTQYF	TGTGCCAGCAGCTTGGGGACAGGGGGAAAGACCCAGTACTTC
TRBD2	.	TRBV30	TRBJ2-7	CAWSVTSGKYEQYF	TGTGCCTGGAGTGTAACTAGCGGGAAGTACGAGCAGTACTTC
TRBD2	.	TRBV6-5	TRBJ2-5	CASTLNRGEETQYF	TGTGCCAGCACCCTAAATCGGGGGGAAGAGACCCAGTACTTC
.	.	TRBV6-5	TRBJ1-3	CASRLSSGNTIYF	TGTGCCAGCAGGCTGAGCTCTGGAAACACCATATATTTT
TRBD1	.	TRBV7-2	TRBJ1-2	CASSRGQIYGYTF	TGTGCCAGCAGCCGGGGACAGATCTATGGCTACACCTTC
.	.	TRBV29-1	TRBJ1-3	CSAQESAGGNTIYF	TGCAGCGCCCAAGAATCGGCGGGCGGAAACACCATATATTTT
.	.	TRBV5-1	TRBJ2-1	CASREDYRVRDNEQFF	TGCGCCAGCAGAGAGGATTACAGGGTGCGGGACAATGAGCAGTTCTTC
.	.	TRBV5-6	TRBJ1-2	CASSPRANYGYTF	TGTGCCAGCAGCCCCCGGGCTAACTATGGCTACACCTTC
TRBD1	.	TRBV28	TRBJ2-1	CASSSPGQGLGEQFF	TGTGCCAGCAGTTCACCGGGACAGGGGTTGGGTGAGCAGTTCTTC
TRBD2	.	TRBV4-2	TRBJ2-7	CASSPTSGGASYEQYF	TGTGCCAGCAGCCCGACTAGCGGGGGGGCTTCCTACGAGCAGTACTTC
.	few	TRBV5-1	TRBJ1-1	CASSLANRDTEAFF	TGCGCCAGCAGCTTGGCCAACAGGGACACTGAAGCTTTCTTT
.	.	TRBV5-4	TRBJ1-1	CASSSGLRTEAFF	TGTGCCAGCAGCTCCGGTCTGAGGACTGAAGCTTTCTTT
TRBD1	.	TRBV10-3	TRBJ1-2	CAISESQDRAYYGYTF	TGTGCCATCAGTGAGTCACAGGACAGGGCCTACTATGGCTACACCTTC
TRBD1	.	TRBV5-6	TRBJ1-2	CASRSIRTGKAVGGYTF	TGTGCCAGCAGGTCAATTCGGACAGGGAAGGCGGTAGGTGGCTACACCTTC
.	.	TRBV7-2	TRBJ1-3	CASSPRGRGGNTIYF	TGTGCCAGCAGCCCAAGGGGCCGAGGTGGAAACACCATATATTTT
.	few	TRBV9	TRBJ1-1	CASSTNTVNTEAFF	TGTGCCAGCAGCACAAACACCGTGAACACTGAAGCTTTCTTT
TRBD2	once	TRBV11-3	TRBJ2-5	CASSLGSGSETQYF	TGTGCCAGCAGCTTAGGTAGCGGGTCAGAGACCCAGTACTTC
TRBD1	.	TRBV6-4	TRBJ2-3	CASSSGGTGINTQYF	TGTGCCAGCTCCTCTGGCGGGACAGGGATTAATACGCAGTATTTT
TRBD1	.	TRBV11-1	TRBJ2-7	CASSLDRTGYYEQYF	TGTGCCAGCAGCTTAGACCGGACAGGGTACTACGAGCAGTACTTC
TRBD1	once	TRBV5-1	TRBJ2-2	CASSPPWDRGNTGELFF	TGCGCCAGCAGCCCGCCTTGGGACAGGGGGAACACCGGGGAGCTGTTTTTT
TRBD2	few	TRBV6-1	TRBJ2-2	CASSEWNGGGDTGELFF	TGTGCCAGCAGTGAATGGAATGGGGGAGGGGACACCGGGGAGCTGTTTTTT
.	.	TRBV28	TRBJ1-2	CAILAGLANYGYTF	TGTGCCATCCTAGCGGGGTTGGCTAACTATGGCTACACCTTC
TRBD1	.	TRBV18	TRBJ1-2	CASSQGQNYGYTF	TGTGCCAGCTCTCAGGGACAGAACTATGGCTACACCTTC
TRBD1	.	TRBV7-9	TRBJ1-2	CASSLETGVGYTF	TGTGCCAGCAGCTTAGAGACAGGGGTTGGCTACACCTTC
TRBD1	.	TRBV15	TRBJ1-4	CATSRRTGPGEKLFF	TGTGCCACCAGCAGACGGACAGGGCCTGGGGAAAAACTGTTTTTT
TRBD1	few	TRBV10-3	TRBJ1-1	CAISEIGGKTEAFF	TGTGCCATCAGTGAGATAGGGGGCAAGACTGAAGCTTTCTTT
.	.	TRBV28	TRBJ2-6	CASSFTSGANVLTF	TGTGCCAGCAGTTTTACTTCTGGGGCCAACGTCCTGACTTTC
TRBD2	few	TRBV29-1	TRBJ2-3	CSGSGRGGGTDTQYF	TGCAGCGGTAGCGGGAGAGGGGGGGGCACAGATACGCAGTATTTT
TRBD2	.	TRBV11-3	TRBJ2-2	CASSRLATGELFF	TGTGCCAGCAGCCGACTAGCTACCGGGGAGCTGTTTTTT
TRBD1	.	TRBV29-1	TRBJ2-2	CSVGDRSNTGELFF	TGCAGCGTTGGGGACAGGTCGAACACCGGGGAGCTGTTTTTT
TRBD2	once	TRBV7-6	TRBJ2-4	CASSQGLAGVMDIQYF	TGTGCCAGCAGCCAGGGACTAGCGGGAGTAATGGACATTCAGTACTTC
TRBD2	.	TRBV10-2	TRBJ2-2	CASRPLRKVAGASNTGELFF	TGCGCCAGCAGACCCTTGAGGAAAGTAGCGGGGGCCTCCAACACCGGGGAGCTGTTTTTT
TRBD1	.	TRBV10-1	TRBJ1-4	CASSETRGHEKLFF	TGCGCCAGCAGTGAAACGAGGGGGCATGAAAAACTGTTTTTT
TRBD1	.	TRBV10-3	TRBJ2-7	CAISEGTGGFYEQYF	TGTGCCATCAGTGAGGGGACAGGGGGGTTCTACGAGCAGTACTTC
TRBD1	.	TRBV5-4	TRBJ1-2	CASSLDRGLGYTF	TGTGCCAGCAGCTTGGACAGGGGGCTAGGCTACACCTTC
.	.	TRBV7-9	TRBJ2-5	CASSSGGYRGHQETQYF	TGTGCCAGCAGCTCGGGGGGGTACAGGGGACACCAAGAGACCCAGTACTTC
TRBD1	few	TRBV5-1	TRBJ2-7	CASSATTGVYEQYF	TGCGCCAGCAGCGCTACGACAGGGGTATACGAGCAGTACTTC